This TCR beta chain was identified in a study of PD-1 blockade in mismatch repair-deficient tumors. Study-level background: Enrolled about 2013-2017, patients had progressing, pretreated mismatch repair-deficient cancers of 12 types.

The CDR3 contains 13 residues. V shed 3 bases, J shed 8 bases, and the junction held 4 bases outside the gene matches. The V gene's germline CDR1 is SGHTA and CDR2 FQGTGA. The sample's time point: roughly 11-day in vitro stimulation with candidate neoantigen peptide 6. Three pembrolizumab responders had their TCRs sequenced. A roughly 11-day in vitro culture was run per each of several reactive peptides. Notes on this clone: Its antigen is currently unknown.

Study-wide findings and caveats: Tumor-resident clones, often undetectable pretreatment in blood, expanded then contracted after pembrolizumab.

The table came from immunoSEQ multiplex PCR; TCRdb's copy has only in-frame clones and leaves some out. The profile shows about 14,000 clones, approximately 86% of them singletons. J is TRBJ1-2 and V is TRBV7-3; 9 nucleotides agree with TRBD1. The input for sequencing was cells cultured in vitro, taken from a patient treated with pembrolizumab. The clonotype comes from an adult with mismatch repair-deficient cancer. The chain's CDR3 is CASSFGQGNGYTF. CDR3 DNA sequence: TGTGCCAGCAGCTTCGGACAGGGGAACGGCTACACCTTC.